This T cell receptor (beta chain) was profiled in a study of CD8+ T cells in alopecia areata. Sequencing used cDNA as its template, made by extracting RNA and reverse transcribing it. The protocol was immunoSEQ multiplex PCR, while the TCRdb copy is restricted to in-frame clones and leaves out a portion. Of some 150,000 clones listed, about 53% are singletons. This CDR3 is 15 amino acids long. Germline V gene sequence: CDR1 MNHEY, CDR2 SVGAGI. Trimming removed 2 bases at V and 4 bases at J, with 14 bases between. This TCR derives from a human donor with alopecia areata. The chain is built from TRBV6-5 and TRBJ1-2; weak D call: TRBD1 (5 bases). The sequenced sample was CD8+ T cells sorted from blood, obtained at week 0. The CDR3 DNA reads TGTGCCAGCAGTTACGAGGCAGGGTTTGCCTATGGCTACACCTTC. It yields the protein CASSYEAGFAYGYTF.